Listed below are T cell receptor beta chains from one sample, sequenced in a study of spatial heterogeneity in lung cancer. TCRdb re-called the 5' RACE reads through MiXCR, storing one row per CDR3 protein. The table lists 60,000 or so distinct CDR3 sequences, around 6% of them singletons. The sequencing here drew on PBMCs, taken at surgery. The receptor source for this set is a female donor with early-stage non-small cell lung cancer. The CDR3 runs from the conserved cysteine through the conserved F or W. The D gene is left open where the match is weak. Size is stated for part of the rows, as once, few or many counts, or as a class when the clone is expanded.

D gene: NA; CDR3 length: 15; J gene: TRBJ2-3; clone size: few; V gene: TRBV6-2/TRBV6-3; CDR3 DNA: TGTGCCAGCAGTTATTCTGAACGGGCCCCGGATACGCAGTATTTT; CDR3 protein: CASSYSERAPDTQYF
D gene: TRBD1; CDR3 length: 16; J gene: TRBJ1-2; clone size: many; V gene: TRBV2; CDR3 DNA: TGTGCCAGCAGTGAAGAGTGGACAGGGGGCGCCGATGGCTACACCTTC; CDR3 protein: CASSEEWTGGADGYTF
D gene: TRBD1; CDR3 length: 16; J gene: TRBJ1-5; clone size: many; V gene: TRBV6-1; CDR3 DNA: TGTGCCAGCAGTGTCACAGGGGGGGGAGGCAATCAGCCCCAGCATTTT; CDR3 protein: CASSVTGGGGNQPQHF
D gene: TRBD2; CDR3 length: 14; J gene: TRBJ2-5; clone size: few; V gene: TRBV20-1; CDR3 DNA: TGCAGTGCTCCCAGGACTAGCGGACAAGAGACCCAGTACTTC; CDR3 protein: CSAPRTSGQETQYF
D gene: NA; CDR3 length: 15; J gene: TRBJ2-7; clone size: NA; V gene: TRBV5-4; CDR3 DNA: TGTGCCAGCAGCGCCCTTTCAGGGTTACCCTACGAGCAGTACTTC; CDR3 protein: CASSALSGLPYEQYF
D gene: NA; CDR3 length: 14; J gene: TRBJ2-7; clone size: NA; V gene: TRBV7-3; CDR3 DNA: TGTGCCAGCAGCCCGGGACCAAGCTCCTACGAGCAGTACTTC; CDR3 protein: CASSPGPSSYEQYF
D gene: TRBD1; CDR3 length: 16; J gene: TRBJ1-4; clone size: few; V gene: TRBV28; CDR3 DNA: TGTGCCAGCAGTCCCCCCCCCGGGACAGGGCACGAAAAACTGTTTTTT; CDR3 protein: CASSPPPGTGHEKLFF
D gene: NA; CDR3 length: 10; J gene: TRBJ1-1; clone size: NA; V gene: TRBV28; CDR3 DNA: TGTGCCAGCAAGGGGATTGAAGCTTTCTTT; CDR3 protein: CASKGIEAFF
D gene: NA; CDR3 length: 12; J gene: TRBJ1-2; clone size: many; V gene: TRBV12-3/TRBV12-4; CDR3 DNA: TGTGCCAGCAGTTTCGGGGGCTATGGCTACACCTTC; CDR3 protein: CASSFGGYGYTF
D gene: NA; CDR3 length: 16; J gene: TRBJ2-1; clone size: few; V gene: TRBV11-2; CDR3 DNA: TGTGCCAGCAGCTTAGGTGGCGCACGAGATTACAATGAGCAGTTCTTC; CDR3 protein: CASSLGGARDYNEQFF
D gene: NA; CDR3 length: 15; J gene: TRBJ2-3; clone size: few; V gene: TRBV28; CDR3 DNA: TGTGCCAGCAGATCGACAGGCTCTAGCACAGATACGCAGTATTTT; CDR3 protein: CASRSTGSSTDTQYF
D gene: NA; CDR3 length: 14; J gene: TRBJ1-6; clone size: many; V gene: TRBV27; CDR3 DNA: TGTGCCAGCAGTTTGCAGCAGTATAATTCACCCCTCCACTTT; CDR3 protein: CASSLQQYNSPLHF
D gene: NA; CDR3 length: 15; J gene: TRBJ1-4; clone size: few; V gene: TRBV5-6; CDR3 DNA: TGTGCCAGCAGCTGGGGGATAACGGGAAATGAAAAACTGTTTTTT; CDR3 protein: CASSWGITGNEKLFF
D gene: TRBD1; CDR3 length: 16; J gene: TRBJ2-2; clone size: few; V gene: TRBV5-1; CDR3 DNA: TGCGCCAGCAGCTTGGAACCGGGACAGGGGGCCAGGGAGCTGTTTTTT; CDR3 protein: CASSLEPGQGARELFF
D gene: NA; CDR3 length: 17; J gene: TRBJ1-2; clone size: many; V gene: TRBV6-5; CDR3 DNA: TGTGCCAGCAGTTACTCGATTTCCTTGGGGGAGTCCTCAGGCTACACCTTC; CDR3 protein: CASSYSISLGESSGYTF
D gene: TRBD1; CDR3 length: 15; J gene: TRBJ1-3; clone size: NA; V gene: TRBV5-1; CDR3 DNA: TGCGCCAGCAGGACAGGGGATAGCTCTGGAAACACCATATATTTT; CDR3 protein: CASRTGDSSGNTIYF
D gene: TRBD2; CDR3 length: 17; J gene: TRBJ2-7; clone size: many; V gene: TRBV7-9; CDR3 DNA: TGTGCCAGCAGCTCAGGACTAGCGGGAGGTGAAACCTACGAGCAGTACTTC; CDR3 protein: CASSSGLAGGETYEQYF